Detailed here is one T cell receptor beta chain. TCRdb's copy holds only in-frame clones and misses some; the assay was immunoSEQ multiplex PCR. This sample yields a few hundred thousand clones, of which more than 85% are seen a single time; 1% belongs to the top ten. The data belong to a study of blood T cell repertoires in COVID-19. Everyone who took part was about 18 to 90 years old, and they came from about two dozen US areas. CDR1 SNHLY and CDR2 FYNNEI come from the germline V gene. V was trimmed by 3 bases and J by 0 bases, leaving 8 bases between them. This CDR3 comprises 14 residues. The sequenced sample was PBMCs or T cells enriched from blood (not recorded which). The TCR originated in a woman aged 25 to 45 who had recovered from COVID-19. The chain is built from TRBV2 and TRBJ1-1; tentative D call: TRBD1 (5 bases). The CDR3 protein is CASSELGVNTEAFF. As DNA, the CDR3 is TGTGCCAGCAGTGAGCTAGGGGTGAACACTGAAGCTTTCTTT.